These 21 T cell receptor beta chains came from one sample sequenced in a study of blood T cell repertoires in COVID-19. Some clones are missing from TCRdb's copy, which holds only in-frame ones; the method was immunoSEQ multiplex PCR. The data contain about 300,000 clones, 65% to 90% of them singletons. The specimen was PBMCs or T cells enriched from blood (not recorded which). These receptor sequences come from a man aged 25 to 40 who had recovered from COVID-19.

The gene calls are TRBV5-4 and TRBJ1-1; 7 bases are shared with TRBD1. The CDR3 length is 14 residues. Germline V lookup: CDR1 SGHNT, CDR2 YYREEE (reference sequence). V trimming: 3 bases; J trimming: 1 base; junction bases outside the gene matches: 3. CDR3: CASSWDSGNTEAFF. The CDR3 DNA follows: TGTGCCAGCAGCTGGGACAGCGGGAACACTGAAGCTTTCTTT.

The chain recombines TRBV14 with TRBJ2-5; D may be TRBD1 (6 bases). V was cut by 2 bases and J by 4 bases, with 17 bases left in between. This CDR3 has 16 residues. Germline values: CDR1 SGHDN, CDR2 FVKESK. The CDR3 nucleotides are TGTGCCAGCAGCCAAAGAAAGGGCACAGGGTCAGAGACCCAGTACTTC. It codes for CASSQRKGTGSETQYF.

J is TRBJ2-1 and V is TRBV18, with 9 nucleotides matching TRBD1. Germline CDR1 KGHSH, CDR2 LQKENI. This CDR3 region has 13 residues. J was trimmed by 9 bases and V by 3 bases; bases with no gene match: 3. CDR3 sequence (DNA): TGTGCCAGCTCACCTAGGGACAGGGCTGAGCAGTTCTTC. This gives the protein CASSPRDRAEQFF.

This chain connects TRBV28 to TRBJ2-3, with TRBD2 identical over 10 bases. CDR1 MDHEN and CDR2 SYDVKM come from the germline V gene. V was pared by 3 bases and J by 4 bases, with 4 bases of the junction left unmatched. This CDR3 comprises 15 residues. The CDR3 DNA reads as TGTGCCAGCAGTTTTTCCAGCGGGGGGGCAGATACGCAGTATTTT. It specifies CASSFSSGGADTQYF.

The V gene is TRBV10-2, the J gene TRBJ2-1; D gene uncertain. Germline values: CDR1 WSHSY, CDR2 SAAADI. Trimming removed 7 bases from V and 9 bases from J, with 10 bases in between. The CDR3 is made up of 11 amino acids. The CDR3 sequence: CASNEDGEQFF. DNA for the CDR3: TGCGCCAGCAACGAGGATGGTGAGCAGTTCTTC.

Concerning this clone itself: The sample has other DNA sequences that encode this CDR3 too. The CDR3 is CAFDRGNSPLHF. In DNA form, the CDR3 reads TGTGCCTTTGACAGGGGAAATTCACCCCTCCACTTT. The J gene is TRBJ1-6, the V gene TRBV30, with TRBD1 matching 8 bases. The CDR3 runs 12 residues. The germline V gene encodes CDR1 GTSNPN and CDR2 SVGIG (reference sequence). Trimming removed 7 bases from V and 7 bases from J; junction bases left unmatched: 3.

This rearrangement joins TRBV7-9 to TRBJ2-6; D is possibly TRBD1 (6 bases). The CDR3 runs 17 residues. Germline lookup yields CDR1 SEHNR and CDR2 FQNEAQ (reference sequence). Trimming shortened V by 5 bases and J by 0 bases, and 14 bases separated the two germline ends. The CDR3 spells CASSTGQTLSGANVLTF. The CDR3 region has the DNA TGTGCCAGCAGCACAGGACAGACCCTCTCTGGGGCCAACGTCCTGACTTTC.

This clone was picked up one time. This sequence joins TRBV6-5 and TRBJ1-5; no firm D call. The length of the CDR3 is 14 residues. Germline V gene lookup returns CDR1 MNHEY and CDR2 SVGAGI. With 6 bases removed from V and 0 bases from J, the gap between germline ends came to 9 bases. The CDR3 reads CASSRTRSNQPQHF. CDR3 nucleotide sequence: TGTGCCAGCAGCCGCACACGTAGCAATCAGCCCCAGCATTTT.

The genes are TRBV19 and TRBJ1-6; D perhaps matches TRBD1 (5 bases). In germline, CDR1 is LNHDA, CDR2 SQIVND (reference sequence). The V end was cut by 7 bases, the J end by 7 bases, with 17 bases between. This CDR3 contains 15 residues. The CDR3 reads CASTSYQGANSPLHF. CDR3 coding DNA: TGTGCCAGTACCTCCTATCAGGGTGCAAATTCACCCCTCCACTTT. Variable domain in full (rest from reference TRBV19 and TRBJ1-6): DGGITQSPKYLFRKEGQNVTLSCEQNLNHDAMYWYRQDPGQGLRLIYYSQIVNDFQKGDIAEGYSVSREKKESFPLTVTSAQKNPTAFYLCASTSYQGANSPLHFGNGTRLTVT.

V is TRBV12-3 or TRBV12-4 and J is TRBJ2-3; 9 bases line up with TRBD2. The CDR3 contains 13 residues. Germline trimming cut 8 bases from V and 1 base from J; bases unmatched to any gene: 1. CDR3 residues: CASRTSGTDTQYF. DNA of the CDR3: TGTGCCAGCCGGACTAGCGGCACAGATACGCAGTATTTT.

In the case of this clone: The same CDR3 also results from other DNA sequences found in this sample. This chain links TRBV6-5 with TRBJ2-1, with TRBD2 as a possible D gene (5 bases). The CDR3 is made up of 12 amino acids. The V gene's germline CDR1 is MNHEY and CDR2 SVGAGI. V was pared by 2 bases and J by 6 bases, with 5 bases between. CDR3 nucleotides: TGTGCCAGCAGTTACCGGGGCAATGAGCAGTTCTTC. As protein: CASSYRGNEQFF.

Notes on this clone: This CDR3 is also generated by other DNA sequences in the sample. The chain has TRBV5-1 and TRBJ1-1; 7 bases agree with TRBD1. The CDR3 is 15 amino acids. V gave up 0 bases and J gave up 1 base; unmatched junction bases: 3. Germline V gene sequence: CDR1 SGHRS, CDR2 YFSETQ. CDR3 sequence reads: CASSLAGQPNTEAFF. The DNA of the CDR3 is TGCGCCAGCAGCTTGGCGGGACAGCCGAACACTGAAGCTTTCTTT.

V is TRBV15 and J is TRBJ1-6; 7 bases are shared with TRBD1. V gave up 4 bases and J gave up 8 bases; unmatched junction bases: 8. The CDR3 runs to 15 residues. Germline CDR1 reads LNHNV; CDR2 reads YYDKDF (reference sequence). The CDR3 DNA reads TGTGCCACCAGCAAGTACCGGGACAGCTATTCACCCCTCCACTTT. This codes for CATSKYRDSYSPLHF.

The rearrangement joins TRBV19 to TRBJ2-5, with a tentative D call TRBD1 (7 bases). Per the germline V gene, CDR1 is LNHDA and CDR2 is SQIVND (reference sequence). V shed 4 bases and J shed 2 bases, with 14 bases lying between them. CDR3 length: 15 amino acids. The CDR3 here is CASSTGGGPQETQYF. The CDR3 DNA reads TGTGCCAGTAGTACTGGAGGGGGCCCTCAAGAGACCCAGTACTTC.

The chain carries TRBV29-1 and TRBJ2-7; TRBD2 is a possible D gene (6 bases). Germline lookup yields CDR1 SQVTM and CDR2 ANQGSEA. CDR3 length: 12 residues. The ends were cut back, 2 bases at V and 6 bases at J, with 11 bases in the middle. Here the CDR3 reads CSVEPSVGEQYF. The CDR3 DNA reads TGCAGCGTTGAACCTAGCGTTGGCGAGCAGTACTTC.

The rearrangement links TRBV6-2 or TRBV6-3 to TRBJ1-1; TRBD1 matches 7 bases. The germline V gene has CDR1 MNHEY and CDR2 SVGEGT. V dropped 4 bases and J dropped 1; count of bases not matched to a gene: 0. CDR3 length: 13 amino acids. The CDR3: CASSWDRNTEAFF. CDR3 in DNA: TGTGCCAGCAGTTGGGACAGGAACACTGAAGCTTTCTTT.

The rearrangement joins TRBV7-9 to TRBJ1-4; TRBD1 might be the D (6 bases). CDR1 and CDR2 (germline): SEHNR, FQNEAQ (reference sequence). V dropped 5 bases and J dropped 8 bases, with 18 bases sitting between them. The CDR3 has 15 residues. CDR3 protein: CASSPSYGTPEKLFF. The DNA of the CDR3 is TGTGCCAGCAGCCCTTCGTATGGGACACCCGAAAAACTGTTTTTT.

J is TRBJ2-1 and V is TRBV30; the match to TRBD2 covers 14 bases. With 4 bases clipped from V and 9 bases from J, the junction kept 8 bases outside the gene matches. The CDR3 spans 15 residues. Germline assignment: CDR1 GTSNPN and CDR2 SVGIG (reference sequence). CDR3 nucleotides: TGTGCCTGGACCATCGGGACTAGCGGGAGCGGTGAGCAGTTCTTC. It encodes CAWTIGTSGSGEQFF.

This chain uses TRBV4-1 with TRBJ1-4; 8 nucleotides line up with TRBD1. Trimming took 0 bases from V and 8 from J; bases not matched to a gene: 8. The CDR3 is 16 amino acids. Germline loops: CDR1 MGHRA, CDR2 YSYEKL. The CDR3 DNA reads as TGCGCCAGCAGCCAAGATTCTAAACAGGGGGGCGAAAAACTGTTTTTT. Protein product: CASSQDSKQGGEKLFF.

This CDR3 is CASRATNYGYTF. DNA of the CDR3: TGTGCCAGCAGGGCCACTAACTATGGCTACACCTTC. The chain has TRBV2 and TRBJ1-2; D gene ambiguous. CDR1 SNHLY and CDR2 FYNNEI come from the germline V gene. This CDR3 is built from 12 residues. V gave up 6 bases and J gave up 0 bases, with 5 bases separating them.

The gene calls are TRBV3-1 (or the pseudogene TRBV3-2) and TRBJ1-6, with D hard to call. CDR1 and CDR2 (germline): LGHDT, YNNKEL (reference sequence). The CDR3 runs to 15 residues. The germline V and J ends were trimmed by 4 bases and 5 bases, with 12 bases remaining between them. The CDR3 region has the DNA TGTGCCAGCAGCCCGTCCGCGGCCCATAATTCACCCCTCCACTTT. Translated: CASSPSAAHNSPLHF.